This T cell receptor (beta chain) was sequenced for a study of CD8 T cells in Susac syndrome. Germline V CDR1 and CDR2: LGHNA, YSLEER. V lost 4 bases to trimming and J lost 1 base; unmatched junction nucleotides: 9. The CDR3 loop spans 17 amino acids. The authors reverse transcribed about 0.5 to 1 ug RNA with random hexamers. Each CDR3 protein is one row after TCRdb ran MiXCR on the immunoSEQ multiplex PCR reads. The repertoire holds 300,000 to 350,000 distinct CDR3 sequences, 92% seen once, with 0.065% in the top ten. Material: CD4+ T cells from PBMCs. The chain has TRBV4-3 and TRBJ1-1; 10 bases align to TRBD1. This sequence was found in a human donor with multiple sclerosis. The CDR3 sequence: CASSPRGQGIGNTEAFF. In DNA, the CDR3 is TGCGCCAGCAGCCCCAGGGGACAGGGGATAGGGAACACTGAAGCTTTCTTT.